Reported below is one T cell receptor beta chain. Original analysis: Reference gene primers were amplified, and this amplification served to estimate nucleated cell counts. Profiling relied on immunoSEQ multiplex PCR, and the TCRdb table lists in-frame clones only, not all of them. V, J and clone size are those of that table, while D and trimming were read from the DNA. This sample has around 64,000 clones, with just over 90% found just once. The sample belongs to a study of blood T cell repertoires in COVID-19. Whole-study context: Sites in the United States, Italy and Spain provided acute and convalescent COVID-19 samples. Sample material is recorded as cDNA or gDNA derived from T cells, B-cell-depleted T cells, or PBMCs.

The sample consisted of peripheral blood. This receptor was identified in a human donor in a cohort sampled during active COVID-19.

The CDR3 nucleotides are TGCAGCGTTGCCGGGACAGCAACTAATGAAAAACTGTTTTTT. Its translation: CSVAGTATNEKLFF. This chain connects TRBV29-1 to TRBJ1-4, with 7 bases lining up with TRBD1. The V gene end was trimmed by 4 bases and the J gene end by 0 bases; junction bases not matched to a gene: 2. The germline V gene has CDR1 SQVTM and CDR2 ANQGSEA. CDR3 length equals 14 residues.